One and the same sample provided the 15 T cell receptor beta chains below, sequenced in a study of OX40 agonist ivuxolimab in advanced cancers. Library prep was done by the immunoSEQ multiplex PCR assay. The source is immuneACCESS, and TCRdb retained only in-frame sequences with V and J called. Part of the clones is not carried over; for the studies checked, unresolved V genes explain less than half of this, and the remainder is unexplained. The table for this sample lists 90,000 or so clones; about 83% of them were counted only once. The ten largest make up around 1.5% of the sample. This sample comprised CD4+ or CD8+ T cells sorted from blood, obtained in a trial of the OX40 agonist ivuxolimab. The receptors here all came from an adult with an advanced solid tumor such as melanoma, head and neck, liver or kidney cancer.

This clone has just one count. J is TRBJ1-5 and V is TRBV21-1. TRBV21-1 is recorded as a pseudogene. This CDR3 has 17 amino acids. In nucleotides, the CDR3 is TGTGCCAGCAGCAAAGTGGGGAATGGGGTGGGCAATCAGCCCCAGCATTTT. Residues: CASSKVGNGVGNQPQHF.

The genes are TRBV2 and TRBJ1-2; 9 bases map to TRBD1. This CDR3 region has 14 residues. V trimming: 6 bases; J trimming: 4 bases; junction bases outside the gene matches: 6. Germline lookup yields CDR1 SNHLY and CDR2 FYNNEI. The CDR3 sequence is CASSAGQGGYGYTF. The CDR3 coding sequence is TGTGCCAGCAGCGCGGGACAGGGAGGCTATGGCTACACCTTC.

J is TRBJ2-1 and V is TRBV7-8; a weak D match, TRBD1 (5 bases). This CDR3 spans 13 amino acids. Germline CDR1 SGHVS, CDR2 FQNEAQ. V lost 5 bases and J 8 bases, leaving 13 bases between the germline ends. The CDR3 region is CASSRVRAHEQFF. For the CDR3, the DNA is TGTGCCAGCAGCCGGGTCAGGGCCCATGAGCAGTTCTTC.

V gene TRBV27 combines with J gene TRBJ2-3; D gene uncertain. V was pared by 3 bases and J by 2 bases, with 9 bases between. Germline lookup yields CDR1 MNHEY and CDR2 SMNVEV (reference sequence). The CDR3 is 14 residues long. For the CDR3, the DNA is TGTGCCAGCAGTTTCAGCGAGGTCACAGATACGCAGTATTTT. Amino acids: CASSFSEVTDTQYF.

V gene TRBV5-6 combines with J gene TRBJ2-7; 7 bases align to TRBD2. The germline V gene encodes CDR1 SGHDT and CDR2 YYEEEE. Germline trimming cut 3 bases from V and 3 bases from J; bases unmatched to any gene: 3. The CDR3 covers 13 residues. This chain's CDR3 is CASSSGLIYEQYF. DNA for the CDR3: TGTGCCAGCAGCTCGGGACTAATCTACGAGCAGTACTTC.

The chain links TRBV7-2 to TRBJ2-3; 11 nucleotides line up with TRBD2. The length of the CDR3 is 16 residues. The germline CDR1 and CDR2 sequences are SGHTA and FQGNSA. Trimming removed 5 bases from V and 5 bases from J; junction bases left unmatched: 9. The CDR3 loop is CASSPLAGAPGDTQYF. CDR3 coding DNA: TGTGCCAGCAGCCCACTAGCGGGAGCCCCCGGAGATACGCAGTATTTT.

V and J are TRBV5-4 and TRBJ2-2; D perhaps matches TRBD1 (6 bases). CDR1 is SGHNT and CDR2 is YYREEE in the germline V gene (reference sequence). The V end was cut by 4 bases, the J end by 0 bases, with 10 bases between. The length of the CDR3 is 15 residues. The CDR3 DNA is TGTGCCAGCAGCGTAGGGACACCGAACACCGGGGAGCTGTTTTTT. Encoded protein: CASSVGTPNTGELFF.

The chain recombines TRBV5-1 with TRBJ2-7; D gene unclear. The CDR3 has 17 residues. Per germline, CDR1 SGHRS and CDR2 YFSETQ. V gave up 2 bases and J gave up 6 bases, with 24 bases separating them. The DNA for the CDR3 is TGCGCCAGCAGCTTTTCCCGGGCCCCACAACCCCCCTCCGAGCAGTACTTC. As protein: CASSFSRAPQPPSEQYF.

This sequence joins TRBV7-8 and TRBJ1-2; D gene unclear. V lost 3 bases, J lost 4 bases, and 6 bases lay in between. Germline V gene data show CDR1 as SGHVS and CDR2 as FQNEAQ. The CDR3 loop spans 12 amino acids. This CDR3 is CASSFPGYGYTF. CDR3 sequence (DNA): TGTGCCAGCAGCTTCCCCGGCTATGGCTACACCTTC.

The chain has TRBV19 and TRBJ2-3; no reliable D call. The CDR3 totals 15 residues. The ends were cut back, 4 bases at V and 2 bases at J, with 13 bases in the middle. The germline CDR1 and CDR2 sequences are LNHDA and SQIVND (reference sequence). The CDR3 nucleotides are TGTGCCAGTAGTAGTAAGCAGGTCCACACAGATACGCAGTATTTT. Encoded protein: CASSSKQVHTDTQYF. Full variable domain (rest looked up from reference TRBV19 and TRBJ2-3): DGGITQSPKYLFRKEGQNVTLSCEQNLNHDAMYWYRQDPGQGLRLIYYSQIVNDFQKGDIAEGYSVSREKKESFPLTVTSAQKNPTAFYLCASSSKQVHTDTQYFGPGTRLTVL.

This clone was found a few times. The chain carries TRBV5-1 and TRBJ2-7; D gene ambiguous. In germline, CDR1 is SGHRS, CDR2 YFSETQ. The CDR3 totals 17 residues. V dropped 4 bases and J dropped 5 bases, with 25 bases sitting between them. The CDR3, as DNA: TGCGCCAGCAGCCCTGAATATTGGACGGCCTTTCGTAACGAGCAGTACTTC. Translating gives CASSPEYWTAFRNEQYF.

The gene calls are TRBV11-2 and TRBJ2-7; 11 bases map to TRBD2. With 5 bases clipped from V and 3 bases from J, the junction kept 12 bases outside the gene matches. Germline V lookup: CDR1 SGHAT, CDR2 FQNNGV. The CDR3 contains 17 residues. CDR3 bases: TGTGCCAGCAGCACGTCGACTGGACTAGCGGGTTACTACGAGCAGTACTTC. It translates to CASSTSTGLAGYYEQYF.

This chain links TRBV27 with TRBJ1-4; D may be TRBD1 (5 bases). This CDR3 spans 17 amino acids. The germline V and J ends were trimmed by 3 bases and 0 bases, with 14 bases remaining between them. Germline V CDR1 and CDR2: MNHEY, SMNVEV (reference sequence). In nucleotides, the CDR3 is TGTGCCAGCAGTTTGCACGGGGCATTGGCAACTAATGAAAAACTGTTTTTT. Translated, it gives CASSLHGALATNEKLFF.

The rearrangement joins TRBV7-3 to TRBJ2-2; weak D call: TRBD2 (6 bases). V lost 1 base, J lost 5 bases, and 14 bases lay in between. CDR1 and CDR2 (germline): SGHTA, FQGTGA. The CDR3 spans 16 residues. CDR3 nucleotide sequence: TGTGCCAGCAGCTTAAGCCCCGACCGGGGGACCGGGGAGCTGTTTTTT. Translation: CASSLSPDRGTGELFF. The variable domain in full, with the rest retrieved from reference TRBV7-3 and TRBJ2-2, is GAGVSQTPSNKVTEKGKYVELRCDPISGHTALYWYRQSLGQGPEFLIYFQGTGAADDSGLPNDRFFAVRPEGSVSTLKIQRTERGDSAVYLCASSLSPDRGTGELFFGEGSRLTVL.

This clone was counted a single time. The chain carries TRBV29-1 and TRBJ1-1; TRBD1 might be the D (5 bases). V lost 7 bases and J 6 bases, leaving 21 bases between the germline ends. The CDR3 has 14 residues. Germline V lookup: CDR1 SQVTM, CDR2 ANQGSEA. The CDR3 DNA follows: TGCAGCGCCTTAACCGCCAGGGCTTGGGCTGAAGCTTTCTTT. It encodes CSALTARAWAEAFF.